The rows below give T cell receptor beta chains drawn from one sample of a study of blood T cell repertoires in COVID-19. The table came from immunoSEQ multiplex PCR; TCRdb's copy has only in-frame clones and leaves some out. The sample has 360,000 or so clones, about 88% seen once. What was sequenced was PBMCs or T cells enriched from blood (not recorded which). The receptors originated from a woman under 40 who had been exposed to COVID-19. CDR3s include the opening cysteine and the closing phenylalanine or tryptophan. D genes are given only for firm matches. A clone size is listed for some rows: how often the clone was seen (once, few, many), or a class if it is expanded.

D gene | J gene | clone size | V gene | CDR3 DNA | CDR3 protein
TRBD1 | TRBJ2-1 | - | TRBV10-3 | TGTGCCATCAGTGATCCGGGACAGGGGGCGGATGAGCAGTTCTTC | CAISDPGQGADEQFF
- | TRBJ2-7 | - | TRBV6-1 | TGTGCCAGCAGTGAAGACCGTAGGGGGACCTACGAGCAGTACTTC | CASSEDRRGTYEQYF
- | TRBJ2-7 | - | TRBV5-4 | TGTGCCAGCAGCTTGGCCAGGAACTCCTACGAGCAGTACTTC | CASSLARNSYEQYF
- | TRBJ2-1 | once | TRBV27 | TGTGCCAGCAGTTTATCGGGGCAGGCTTACTACAATGAGCAGTTCTTC | CASSLSGQAYYNEQFF
TRBD1 | TRBJ1-6 | - | TRBV19 | TGTGCCAGTAGTACGACAGGGTCGCGGTCACCCCTCCACTTT | CASSTTGSRSPLHF
TRBD2 | TRBJ2-7 | - | TRBV15 | TGTGCCACCAGCAGATCACTAGCGGGGTCCTACGAGCAGTACTTC | CATSRSLAGSYEQYF
TRBD2 | TRBJ2-1 | few | TRBV5-8 | TGTGCCAGCAGCCCTGAGGGGTGGGAGGGAGAAAATGAGCAGTTCTTC | CASSPEGWEGENEQFF
- | TRBJ1-6 | - | TRBV5-1 | TGCGCCAGCAGCTTGGAGGCAGGCGCTTATAATTCACCCCTCCACTTT | CASSLEAGAYNSPLHF
TRBD1 | TRBJ1-2 | - | TRBV7-3 | TGTGCCAGCAGCCCCGGGACAGAACCCTATGGCTACACCTTC | CASSPGTEPYGYTF
- | TRBJ1-2 | - | TRBV4-1 | TGCGCCAGCAGCCTAGGACAGCTCAACTATGGCTACACCTTC | CASSLGQLNYGYTF
TRBD2 | TRBJ2-3 | - | TRBV9 | TGTGCCAGCAGCGTAACCAGCGGGGTCACAGATACGCAGTATTTT | CASSVTSGVTDTQYF
TRBD1 | TRBJ1-6 | - | TRBV2 | TGTGCCAGCGGGGGACAGGGTTTTAATTCACCCCTCCACTTT | CASGGQGFNSPLHF
- | TRBJ1-5 | once | TRBV28 | TGTGCCAGCAGTCTCTCTCCCGGGACACCTAATCAGCCCCAGCATTTT | CASSLSPGTPNQPQHF
TRBD1 | TRBJ2-1 | - | TRBV12-3/TRBV12-4 | TGTGCCGGGGGGGACAGGGGATCCAATGAGCAGTTCTTC | CAGGDRGSNEQFF
- | TRBJ2-7 | - | TRBV28 | TGTGCCAGCAGTTCTGTGACACTTACCTACGAGCAGTACTTC | CASSSVTLTYEQYF
- | TRBJ2-1 | - | TRBV20-1 | TGCAGTGCTAGTCCGGTTGTATCACCCCAGTTCTTC | CSASPVVSPQFF
- | TRBJ2-3 | - | TRBV27 | TGTGCCAGCAGTTTAGGTGCGGGCACAGATACGCAGTATTTT | CASSLGAGTDTQYF
TRBD1 | TRBJ1-5 | few | TRBV7-9 | TGTGCCAGCAGCTGGGGGACAGGGCCCAATCAGCCCCAGCATTTT | CASSWGTGPNQPQHF
- | TRBJ2-1 | many | TRBV15 | TGTGCCACCCAGGGGCGTGATGTAGTCAATGAGCAGTTCTTC | CATQGRDVVNEQFF
TRBD2 | TRBJ2-1 | - | TRBV6-1 | TGTGCCAGCAGTGACCTAGCGGGAGGGCCTAATGAGCAGTTCTTC | CASSDLAGGPNEQFF
TRBD2 | TRBJ2-7 | - | TRBV7-8 | TGTGCCAGCAGCGATAAACTAGCGGGAGGGACTTCCTACGAGCAGTACTTC | CASSDKLAGGTSYEQYF
- | TRBJ1-1 | - | TRBV19 | TGTGCCAGTAGGGTAAGGGGCCGGAACACTGAAGCTTTCTTT | CASRVRGRNTEAFF
TRBD1 | TRBJ2-1 | - | TRBV5-1 | TGCGCCAGCAGCTTCGGGACAGGAACGTACAATGAGCAGTTCTTC | CASSFGTGTYNEQFF
- | TRBJ2-2 | - | TRBV19 | TGTGCCAGTAAACGACGGGACACCCCGAACACCGGGGAGCTGTTTTTT | CASKRRDTPNTGELFF
TRBD1 | TRBJ1-1 | - | TRBV7-9 | TGTGCCAGCAGCTGGGAAACCAGGGGGGAAGCTTTCTTT | CASSWETRGEAFF
TRBD1 | TRBJ1-5 | - | TRBV18 | TGTGCCAGCTCGAAGGGGACAGGGAGGATGGACAATCAGCCCCAGCATTTT | CASSKGTGRMDNQPQHF
- | TRBJ2-5 | - | TRBV7-6 | TGTGCCAGCAGCTTAACGCGCGAGACCCAGTACTTC | CASSLTRETQYF
TRBD2 | TRBJ2-1 | once | TRBV2 | TGTGCCAGCAGTGCGTGGACGGGAGGAAGTAATGAGCAGTTCTTC | CASSAWTGGSNEQFF
- | TRBJ1-2 | - | TRBV6-1 | TGTGCCAGCAGTGAAGTTGAAAGGGGACAAGTGGGCTACACCTTC | CASSEVERGQVGYTF
TRBD2 | TRBJ2-1 | - | TRBV7-9 | TGTGCCAGCAGCTCGACTAGCGGGAGGGCCTCGGGCTCCTACAATGAGCAGTTCTTC | CASSSTSGRASGSYNEQFF
TRBD1 | TRBJ2-3 | few | TRBV27 | TGTGCCAGCAGTTTATTACAGGGGATAGATACGCAGTATTTT | CASSLLQGIDTQYF
TRBD1 | TRBJ1-2 | - | TRBV5-4 | TGTGCCAGCAGTTTCGGGGACAGGGGGTTGGGGGACTATGGCTACACCTTC | CASSFGDRGLGDYGYTF
TRBD2 | TRBJ2-3 | - | TRBV24-1 | TGTGCCACCAGTGATTTGCCCACAGCGGGGCGCACAGATACGCAGTATTTT | CATSDLPTAGRTDTQYF
- | TRBJ1-5 | - | TRBV7-8 | TGTGCCAGCAGCTTAAGTCTACAGATGGGTCAGCCCCAGCATTTT | CASSLSLQMGQPQHF
- | TRBJ1-1 | - | TRBV6-5 | TGTGCCAGCAGTCACGGGATAAACACTGAAGCTTTCTTT | CASSHGINTEAFF
TRBD2 | TRBJ2-5 | - | TRBV7-3 | TGTGCCAGCAGCCAAGGACTAGCGGTGGGGCAAGAGACCCAGTACTTC | CASSQGLAVGQETQYF
TRBD1 | TRBJ1-1 | few | TRBV10-2 | TGCGCCAGCAGTGAGTCGGGGGATACCGGGACAGGATTTACTGAAGCTTTCTTT | CASSESGDTGTGFTEAFF
TRBD2 | TRBJ2-6 | - | TRBV19 | TGTGCCAGTAGACGCGGGGGCTCTGGGGCCAACGTCCTGACTTTC | CASRRGGSGANVLTF
- | TRBJ2-7 | few | TRBV11-3 | TGTGCCAGCAGCTTAGATGGAGCGGGTGGCTCCTACGAGCAGTACTTC | CASSLDGAGGSYEQYF
- | TRBJ2-1 | - | TRBV5-1 | TGCGCCAGCAGCTCGGACGGAGGCTCGGGATACAATGAGCAGTTCTTC | CASSSDGGSGYNEQFF
- | TRBJ1-4 | - | TRBV27 | TGTGCCAGCAGTTCCTACCTAGGGGGTTACGATGAAAAACTGTTTTTT | CASSSYLGGYDEKLFF
TRBD2 | TRBJ2-5 | - | TRBV6-6 | TGTGCCAGCAGACGAAAGGGACTAGCGGGAGTGGGGTTAGAGACCCAGTACTTC | CASRRKGLAGVGLETQYF
- | TRBJ1-5 | once | TRBV3-1/TRBV3-2 | TGTGCCAGCAGCCGGGACATAAGCAATCAGCCCCAGCATTTT | CASSRDISNQPQHF
TRBD2 | TRBJ2-1 | - | TRBV9 | TGTGCCAGCAGCGGAACGGGGGAGGGCTACAATGAGCAGTTCTTC | CASSGTGEGYNEQFF
TRBD1 | TRBJ1-3 | - | TRBV5-1 | TGCGCCAGCAGCTTAGACAGGGTGGACACCATATATTTT | CASSLDRVDTIYF
TRBD1 | TRBJ2-7 | - | TRBV3-1/TRBV3-2 | TGTGCCAGCAGCCAACCGACAGGGGTAAGCTACGAGCAGTACTTC | CASSQPTGVSYEQYF
- | TRBJ1-4 | - | TRBV18 | TGTGCCAGCTCACCGGACAGTCTTAATGAAAAACTGTTTTTT | CASSPDSLNEKLFF
- | TRBJ2-1 | - | TRBV29-1 | TGCAGCGTTGCTCCTAGCAGCAATGAGCAGTTCTTC | CSVAPSSNEQFF
TRBD2 | TRBJ2-5 | once | TRBV19 | TGTGCCAGTAGTAACCTAGCGGGAGGGTTGGAGACCCAGTACTTC | CASSNLAGGLETQYF
- | TRBJ2-7 | - | TRBV5-1 | TGCGCCAGCAGAAATGTCTTGGAGGGACCCTACGAGCAGTACTTC | CASRNVLEGPYEQYF
TRBD1 | TRBJ1-1 | - | TRBV9 | TGTGCCAGCAGCGTAGAACCCTCAGGGGGCCACACTGAAGCTTTCTTT | CASSVEPSGGHTEAFF